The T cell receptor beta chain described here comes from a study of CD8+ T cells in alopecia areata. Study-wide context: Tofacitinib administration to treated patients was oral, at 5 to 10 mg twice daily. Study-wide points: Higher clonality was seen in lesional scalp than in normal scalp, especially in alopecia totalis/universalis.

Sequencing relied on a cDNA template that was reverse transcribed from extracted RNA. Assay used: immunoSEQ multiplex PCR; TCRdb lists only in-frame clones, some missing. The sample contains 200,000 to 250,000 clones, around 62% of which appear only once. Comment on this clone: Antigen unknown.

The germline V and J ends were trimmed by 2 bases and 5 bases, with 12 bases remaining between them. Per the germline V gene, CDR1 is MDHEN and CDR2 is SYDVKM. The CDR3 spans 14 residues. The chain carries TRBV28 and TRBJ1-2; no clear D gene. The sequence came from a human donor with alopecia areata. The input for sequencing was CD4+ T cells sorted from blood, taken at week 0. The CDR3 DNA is TGTGCCAGCAGTTTAGACGGAATTAAATATGGCTACACCTTC. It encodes CASSLDGIKYGYTF.